This passage covers 23 T cell receptor beta chains from one sample sequenced in a study of cytomegalovirus exposure and HLA in healthy donors. It was with 60 Vbeta and 13 Jbeta primers that the PCR ran. Assay used: immunoSEQ multiplex PCR; TCRdb lists only in-frame clones, some missing. This sample yields 65,000 to 85,000 clones, of which approximately 80% are seen a single time; roughly 8.9% belongs to the top ten. The source material was PBMCs. The source of these receptors is a woman between 40 and 50 years old in good health and CMV-seropositive.

This clone was found a few times. V gene TRBV7-3 combines with J gene TRBJ2-7; the D gene is possibly TRBD1 (6 bases). Trimming pared 2 bases from V and 5 bases from J, leaving 13 bases between. The CDR3 covers 14 residues. Germline lookup yields CDR1 SGHTA and CDR2 FQGTGA. CDR3 bases: TGTGCCAGCAGCTTAGGGGGCAGGGGCGACGAGCAGTACTTC. Residues: CASSLGGRGDEQYF.

The chain employs TRBV7-9 and TRBJ1-2, with D uncertain. CDR1 SEHNR and CDR2 FQNEAQ come from the germline V gene (reference sequence). The CDR3 runs 14 residues. V dropped 1 base and J dropped 7 bases, with 13 bases sitting between them. CDR3 DNA sequence: TGTGCCAGCAGCTTAGGACACGGTTATGGTGGCTACACCTTC. It codes for CASSLGHGYGGYTF.

CDR3 DNA sequence: TGTGCCAGTAGTATAGATCAGGGGGCTGAAGCTTTCTTT. As protein: CASSIDQGAEAFF. The chain has TRBV19 and TRBJ1-1; 7 bases agree with TRBD1. Germline CDR1 and CDR2: LNHDA and SQIVND (reference sequence). Trimming removed 0 bases from V and 6 bases from J; junction bases left unmatched: 1. This CDR3 region has 13 residues.

The V and J genes are TRBV28 and TRBJ1-6; a possible D gene is TRBD1 (5 bases). Germline CDR1 is MDHEN and CDR2 is SYDVKM. Trimming left V 7 bases short and J 5 bases short, with 15 bases between. There are 15 residues in the CDR3. CDR3 bases: TGTGCCAGCACTCCGGGGGGGAGGGATAATTCACCCCTCCACTTT. Residues: CASTPGGRDNSPLHF.

The genes are TRBV6-4 and TRBJ2-1; D gene ambiguous. The V gene's germline CDR1 is MRHNA and CDR2 SNTAGT. V shed 3 bases and J shed 5 bases, with 11 bases lying between them. This CDR3 region has 14 residues. CDR3: CASSEGRYNNEQFF. In DNA, the CDR3 is TGTGCCAGCAGTGAGGGCAGGTATAACAATGAGCAGTTCTTC.

The V call is TRBV7-3, the J call TRBJ2-1; D unresolved. V was clipped by 5 bases and J by 8 bases, with 16 bases between them. The CDR3 has 14 amino acids. Germline CDR1 SGHTA, CDR2 FQGTGA. CDR3 sequence reads: CASSLKSKQDEQFF. The CDR3 DNA follows: TGTGCCAGCAGCCTAAAGTCGAAGCAGGATGAGCAGTTCTTC.

The chain joins TRBV5-1 to TRBJ1-6; 8 nucleotides agree with TRBD1. J was trimmed by 9 bases and V by 1 base; bases with no gene match: 9. This CDR3 has 16 residues. Germline V gene data show CDR1 as SGHRS and CDR2 as YFSETQ. CDR3 sequence (DNA): TGCGCCAGCAGCTTGTGGGCAGGGGGCGTCTCTTCACCCCTCCACTTT. It yields the protein CASSLWAGGVSSPLHF.

This sequence joins TRBV19 and TRBJ2-4; 7 nucleotides agree with TRBD2. V trimming: 10 bases; J trimming: 2 bases; junction bases outside the gene matches: 8. The CDR3 is 14 amino acids. Germline-derived CDR1 and CDR2 are LNHDA and SQIVND (reference sequence). For the CDR3, the DNA is TGTGCCACAACTAGCGCGTGGACCAAAAACATTCAGTACTTC. Translation: CATTSAWTKNIQYF.

This clone was observed once. The CDR3 DNA follows: TGTGCCAGCTCACCAGTGGGACAGGGATCCTACGAGCAGTACTTC. Amino acids: CASSPVGQGSYEQYF. The chain carries TRBV18 and TRBJ2-7; 9 bases agree with TRBD1. The CDR3 runs 15 residues. Losses at the gene ends were 2 bases for V and 1 base for J; bases not matched to a gene: 3. Per the germline V gene, CDR1 is KGHSH and CDR2 is LQKENI.

V is TRBV6-5 and J is TRBJ2-3; 10 nucleotides agree with TRBD2. CDR1 and CDR2 from the germline V gene are MNHEY and SVGAGI. V lost 5 bases, J lost 2 bases, and 4 bases stayed unmatched. This CDR3 has 15 amino acids. As DNA, the CDR3 is TGTGCCAGCAGTCCTAGCGGGGGAATCACAGATACGCAGTATTTT. Translation gives CASSPSGGITDTQYF.

This chain links TRBV19 with TRBJ2-6, with D possibly TRBD2 on 7 matching bases. The CDR3 is 17 residues long. Germline V gene sequence: CDR1 LNHDA, CDR2 SQIVND (reference sequence). Trimming cost V 5 bases and J 4 bases, with 18 bases left between them. The CDR3 bases are TGTGCCAGTAGTGCGGGGGCGTTGGGGTCGGGGGCCAACGTCCTGACTTTC. Translating it yields CASSAGALGSGANVLTF.

The chain carries TRBV5-8 and TRBJ2-2; 7 bases fit TRBD2. V lost 0 bases and J lost 4; bases outside the gene matches: 0. This CDR3 spans 14 amino acids. Per the germline V gene, CDR1 is SGHTS and CDR2 is YDEGEE. As DNA, the CDR3 is TGTGCCAGCAGCTTGGCTAGCGGCACCGGGGAGCTGTTTTTT. Its protein product is CASSLASGTGELFF. The full variable domain, in which reference TRBV5-8 and TRBJ2-2 provide the parts outside the CDR3, is EAGVTQSPTHLIKTRGQQATLRCSPISGHTSVYWYQQALGLGLQFLLWYDEGEERNRGNFPPRFSGRQFPNYSSELNVNALELEDSALYLCASSLASGTGELFFGEGSRLTVL.

In nucleotides, the CDR3 is TGTGCCAGCAGTTTCTACGCGAATCGTCCCAGGGGATACGGGGAGCTGTTTTTT. Residues: CASSFYANRPRGYGELFF. The chain employs TRBV28 and TRBJ2-2; D is possibly TRBD1 (6 bases). Trimming stripped 3 bases from V and 7 bases from J, with 24 bases between. The CDR3 is 18 amino acids. The V gene's germline CDR1 is MDHEN and CDR2 SYDVKM.

The table lists this clone with a count of one. The CDR3 sequence is CASSRTTANTEAFF. The DNA for the CDR3 is TGCGCCAGCAGTCGTACGACAGCGAACACTGAAGCTTTCTTT. This rearrangement joins TRBV5-1 to TRBJ1-1; weak D call: TRBD1 (5 bases). CDR3 length equals 14 residues. The V end lost 5 bases, the J end lost 1 base, and 12 bases lay between the germline ends. CDR1 and CDR2 from the germline V gene are SGHRS and YFSETQ.

The table lists this clone with a count of one. This rearrangement joins TRBV28 to TRBJ2-5, with TRBD1 matching over 7 bases. The CDR3 is 14 amino acids. Germline assignment: CDR1 MDHEN and CDR2 SYDVKM. With V trimmed by 5 bases and J by 3 bases, 6 bases remained unmatched. The CDR3 nucleotides are TGTGCCAGCAGTCCGGGACAGAAAGAAGAGACCCAGTACTTC. Translating gives CASSPGQKEETQYF.

The rearrangement uses TRBV6-6 and TRBJ2-3; D is possibly TRBD1 (6 bases). The CDR3 sequence is 16 residues long. V was clipped by 4 bases and J by 2 bases, with 16 bases between them. Per the germline V gene, CDR1 is MNHNY and CDR2 is SVGAGI (reference sequence). The CDR3 DNA reads as TGTGCCAGCAGTTTCACACGACAGGTTATCACAGATACGCAGTATTTT. Translation gives CASSFTRQVITDTQYF.

This chain links TRBV9 with TRBJ2-7; TRBD1 matches at 9 bases. This CDR3 contains 15 residues. From germline, CDR1 is SGDLS and CDR2 YYNGEE. The V and J ends lost 4 bases and 2 bases, in that order; junction bases with no gene match: 7. The CDR3, as DNA: TGTGCCAGCAGCAGAACAGGGGGCCAGGCCTACGAGCAGTACTTC. As protein: CASSRTGGQAYEQYF.

This chain links TRBV5-6 with TRBJ2-5; 8 bases line up with TRBD1. The CDR3 loop spans 13 amino acids. V lost 5 bases, J lost 4 bases, and 4 bases stayed unmatched. CDR1 is SGHDT and CDR2 is YYEEEE in the germline V gene. This CDR3 is CASRGQGAETQYF. The CDR3 DNA is TGTGCCAGCAGAGGACAGGGTGCAGAGACCCAGTACTTC.

The chain carries TRBV7-3 and TRBJ2-1; D gene unclear. Germline CDR1 SGHTA, CDR2 FQGTGA. The ends were cut back, 5 bases at V and 0 bases at J, with 11 bases in the middle. The length of the CDR3 is 15 residues. The CDR3 DNA is TGTGCCAGCAGCGCTCATCCGAGCTCCTACAATGAGCAGTTCTTC. The encoded protein is CASSAHPSSYNEQFF.

The chain combines TRBV7-2 with TRBJ1-5; D is perhaps TRBD1 (6 bases). This CDR3 has 15 residues. With 2 bases removed from V and 5 bases from J, the gap between germline ends came to 13 bases. The germline V gene has CDR1 SGHTA and CDR2 FQGNSA. The CDR3 region is CASSLLGTRDQPQHF. For the CDR3, the DNA is TGTGCCAGCAGCTTACTGGGGACACGAGATCAGCCCCAGCATTTT.

The rearrangement joins TRBV6-1 to TRBJ1-3; D not certain. From germline, CDR1 is MNHNS and CDR2 SASEGT. Trimming stripped 2 bases from V and 0 bases from J, with 8 bases between. CDR3 size: 15 residues. This chain's CDR3 is CASSEQAISGNTIYF. For the CDR3, the DNA is TGTGCCAGCAGTGAACAGGCCATCTCTGGAAACACCATATATTTT.

This clone was counted only a few times. The CDR3 here is CAWSSRGGNTEAFF. As DNA, the CDR3 is TGTGCCTGGAGTTCCCGGGGTGGAAACACTGAAGCTTTCTTT. This rearrangement joins TRBV30 to TRBJ1-1; D ambiguous. Germline V gene sequence: CDR1 GTSNPN, CDR2 SVGIG (reference sequence). The CDR3 covers 14 residues. V shed 2 bases and J shed 2 bases, with 12 bases lying between them.

The chain has TRBV4-2 and TRBJ2-5, with a possible D match to TRBD2 (5 bases). The CDR3 is 14 residues long. V lost 0 bases to trimming and J lost 2 bases, with 7 bases between them. The V gene's germline CDR1 is LGHNA and CDR2 YNFKEQ. DNA of the CDR3: TGTGCCAGCAGCCAAGACGGGGTGCAAGAGACCCAGTACTTC. The encoded protein is CASSQDGVQETQYF.